Sequencing of this T cell receptor (beta chain) was carried out in a study of CD8 T cells in ankylosing spondylitis. The V gene end was trimmed by 4 bases and the J gene end by 1 base; junction bases not matched to a gene: 6. Germline V CDR1 and CDR2: MNHNS, SASEGT. This CDR3 region has 16 residues. Whole-study results and caveats: Ankylosing spondylitis blood appeared to be characterized by a TCR beta motif of eight or nine highly homologous variants. With a CD8+ phenotype, disease-linked clones were relatively rare in peripheral blood.

As the method for making TCR beta libraries, quantitative 5'-RACE with molecular barcodes was used. TCRdb redid the calling of the 5' RACE reads with MiXCR, one entry per CDR3 protein. The data show 750,000 to 850,000 distinct CDR3 sequences, about an eighth seen once. A remark on this clonotype: Antigen unknown.

Sequences were obtained from blood, either unsorted or a sorted T cell fraction (not recorded which). The source is a male donor with ankylosing spondylitis. This rearrangement joins TRBV6-1 to TRBJ1-1, with TRBD1 matching 10 bases. This CDR3 is CASSANRDRGNTEAFF. CDR3 bases: TGTGCCAGCAGTGCCAACCGGGACAGGGGGAACACTGAAGCTTTCTTT.